The T cell receptor (beta chain) described here comes from a study of T cells in Graves' hyperthyroidism and ophthalmopathy. At least ten counts were recorded for this clonotype. What it binds is not known. It was RNA transcripts that yielded the amplified TCR beta CDR3 regions. HTBI primers were employed in a first-round RT-PCR of the TCR CDR3. TCRdb re-derived calls from the multiplex PCR reads in MiXCR, one entry per CDR3 protein. The sample has about 570,000 distinct CDR3 sequences, 12% to 15% seen once. The authors took PBMCs from roughly 9.7 ml fresh peripheral blood. Points from the study as a whole: Through a model of 13 V-J features, ophthalmopathy was separated from stable hyperthyroidism. Clonotypes that were expanded in thyroid above 0.001 mostly appeared in blood too.

The CDR3 runs to 17 residues. CDR1 is SGHVS, CDR2 FQNEAQ, per germline. The ends were cut back, 1 base at V and 0 bases at J, with 13 bases in the middle. This receptor was identified in a woman in her 40s with Graves' hyperthyroidism. Material: blood. This chain connects TRBV7-8 to TRBJ2-1, with D tentatively TRBD2 (6 bases). The CDR3 spells CASSLGLGGSSYNEQFF. CDR3 DNA: TGTGCCAGCAGCTTAGGGTTGGGGGGAAGCTCCTACAATGAGCAGTTCTTC. Full variable domain (remainder filled in from reference TRBV7-8 and TRBJ2-1): GAGVSQSPRYKVAKRGQDVALRCDPISGHVSLFWYQQALGQGPEFLTYFQNEAQLDKSGLPSDRFFAERPEGSVSTLKIQRTQQEDSAVYLCASSLGLGGSSYNEQFFGPGTRLTVL.